This TCR beta chain was obtained from a study of cytomegalovirus exposure and HLA in healthy donors listed by TCRdb under 2017. In the study overall: An earlier analysis of several hundred of the donors reported 250 to 300 Gb of sequence data and 117 million unique TCR beta sequences from some 180 million T cells. Roughly 290 gigabases of sequencing data and about 92 million unique TCR sequences made up an early release that covered roughly 670 HLA-typed donors. Among the 398 genotyped donors, 81% belonged to the genetic ancestry cluster associated with self-reported Caucasian donors. The aim of the study was to test whether cataloging public T cell receptors could identify signatures of past pathogen exposure. The study used immunosequencing to profile the T cell repertoires of hundreds of subjects and linked those repertoires to cytomegalovirus serostatus. In addition to the first cohort of 650 to 800 subjects, a separate validation cohort of 120 different subjects was used. High-throughput TCR immunosequencing, statistical association of individual TCRs with disease status, and machine learning were combined to predict cytomegalovirus infection status. To study patterns of TCR occurrence, a later analysis re-analyzed previously published TCR beta repertoires from 650 to 750 donors and added high-resolution HLA genotyping. Rather than drawing on any new phenotypic data, the later analysis identified candidate immune exposures from TCR beta sequences and the way those sequences occurred across donors. An earlier analysis of approximately 630 of the donors applied high-throughput TCR beta sequencing to assess whether each TCR beta V gene segment acted as functional or pseudogenic. Donor age, sex, ethnicity and CMV serostatus were compiled together with the repertoire data. Genome-wide SNP genotypes for about 65% of the 666 donors were used in a later genetic analysis, which treated that subset as a discovery cohort. All discovery cohort repertoires had been generated using a single sequencing platform. HLA typing covered class I and class II loci at four-digit resolution. Typing coverage varied by locus: roughly 620-640 donors for A, B, C, DRB1 and DQB1; approximately 520 for DQA1; over 600 for DPA1; more than 450 for DPB1. Roughly five DR-DQ haplotypes were treated as single units for association and clustering because of strong linkage in the cohort. Across 300 to 400 genotyped donors of the cohort, an average of about 220,000 unique TCR beta nucleotide sequences per donor were sequenced, and 15% to 20% of those sequences were non-productive. Overall results and qualifications from the work: Because counts were too low, under 20 rarely observed V segments, including chromosome 9 orphons, were left out of the earlier analysis of approximately 500 of the donors. When HLA alleles, especially DR and DQ, strongly co-occurred, TCR associations were difficult to assign to individual alleles. Roughly uniform sequencing depth across donors was assumed in presence/absence analyses, although this assumption may not hold. According to a later analysis, most CMV-associated TCR beta chains appeared to be HLA-restricted, and the HLA associations seemed to be driven largely by CMV exposure. The classifier was reported to diagnose cytomegalovirus status with high specificity and sensitivity in both the original and validation cohorts. The authors suggested that the approach could potentially be extended to other disease states and immunological phenotypes. In vitro tests confirmed that a few of the cytomegalovirus-associated TCR beta chains recognize cytomegalovirus antigens. Correlated functional status among segregating V segments might reflect linkage disequilibrium, but an unknown experimental factor could not be ruled out. In a later analysis, HLA-associated TCR beta chains showed more clonal expansion and lower generation probabilities than non-associated chains that were equally common. At a false discovery rate of 0.05, a later analysis linked 15,000 to 20,000 TCR beta sequences to specific HLA alleles. V-gene and J-gene trimming of TCR beta chains was associated with a missense DCLRE1C variant in a later genetic analysis, and the association was replicated in an independent cohort. In a later analysis, TCR association rates were found to vary across HLA loci, with the most associated TCRs seen for DRB1 alleles and the fewest for HLA-C alleles. In a later analysis, several top co-occurrence clusters were reported to appear linked to parvovirus B19, influenza, CMV and Epstein-Barr virus. Across donors, most TCR sequences were observed very rarely, whereas some public TCRs were present in many individuals. An earlier analysis of approximately 530 of the donors showed that most TCR beta V segments appeared in productive rearrangements either about 87% or about 30% of the time, which broadly matched IMGT annotations. This cohort had only TCR beta chains sequenced, and the lack of alpha or paired-chain data limited which features could be detected. CMV serostatus was the only immune exposure information available for the cohort. A total of fewer than 200 TCR beta chains were listed by the study as associated with cytomegalovirus. Because HLA typing was unavailable for some donors at each locus, only the typed subset was used in association tests. The sequencing pipeline was judged likely to have produced a cluster of highly shared sequence variants as a technical artifact. A later genetic analysis reported fewer N-insertions in productive TCRs among donors in an Asian-associated ancestry cluster than the approximately 670-donor mean. A further reported finding was that TCR beta sequences accurately predicted the HLA-A and HLA-B alleles for most subjects in the first cohort.

The cohort consisted of 600 to 700 healthy bone marrow donors. At the time of sampling, every cohort member was nominally healthy, though immune exposures that went unrecorded were likely present. The donor was CMV seropositive and belonged to the group of 250 to 300 seropositive cohort members. A peripheral blood sample was collected from each donor, and TCR beta sequencing was performed on peripheral blood mononuclear cells. The Qiagen DNeasy Blood Extraction Kit was used to extract genomic DNA from the blood cell samples. Library preparation employed the immunoSEQ multiplex PCR assay. For the multiplex PCR, a mixture combining 60 forward primers for TCR Vbeta segments and 13 reverse primers for TCR Jbeta segments was used. A multiplex PCR assay on genomic DNA amplified the CDR3 region of rearranged TCR beta genes. On the Illumina HiSeq System, the amplified TCR beta libraries were sequenced as 87-base-pair reads. The original pipeline was this. Across the 500 to 700 repertoires, a later analysis counted some 81 million unique TCR beta chains, 9 million to 14 million of which were shared by at least two donors. A nearest-neighbor algorithm error-corrected the raw reads and collapsed the reads into unique sequences, merging closely related sequences to remove PCR and sequencing errors. V, D and J gene segments were assigned by aligning CDR3 sequences to IMGT reference sequences. Each retained sequence needed at least a six-nucleotide match to both a V gene segment and a J gene segment. A rearrangement was called productive if the CDR3 had no stop codons and remained in frame with V and J, and every other rearrangement was called non-productive. CDR3 was defined according to IMGT convention as the region running from the second conserved V-encoded cysteine to the conserved J-encoded phenylalanine. The earlier analysis of about 500 of the donors excluded sequences that lacked an unambiguous match to a single V gene segment. An earlier analysis of almost 600 of the donors classified V segments as functional when productive rearrangements were above 56.7% and as segregating when the standard deviation between donors was above 5%. To diagnose cytomegalovirus status from the catalog of TCR beta chain sequences, a statistical classification framework was built. In a later analysis, TCR nucleotide sequences were compared against IMGT/GENE-DB human TR gene sequences so that V and J genes could be assigned. In a later analysis, CDR3 sequences and most-parsimonious VDJ recombination scenarios were assigned using the TCRdist pipeline. In a later analysis, every TCR beta chain was defined by the combination of its CDR3 amino acid sequence and its V-gene family, and reads without a unique V-gene family were dropped. To address suspected cross-contamination and a sequencing artifact, a later analysis removed under 600 highly shared, low-generation-probability nucleotide sequences. A later analysis calculated a clonal expansion index for each public chain from normalized within-repertoire ranks of inferred template counts. In a later analysis, generation probabilities were computed using a VDJ recombination model fitted to out-of-frame rearrangements, and the results were checked against IGoR. In a later analysis, hypergeometric tests were used to score TCR-TCR, TCR-HLA and TCR-CMV co-occurrence, with a repertoire-size bias correction applied to TCR pairs. False discovery rates were estimated in a later analysis by permuting HLA or CMV assignments 20 times. A later analysis grouped co-occurring TCRs with DBSCAN, adding TCRdist sequence similarity when clustering within HLA-allele-positive subsets. Repertoires with fewer than 30,000 or more than 120,000 public chains were left out of co-occurrence clustering, as were about 5 repertoires with anomalous nucleotide sharing. In its TCRdb copy, this immuneACCESS table keeps in-frame sequences only and misses some clones. Where compared with another copy, unresolved V genes explain less than half of these, and the others have no known cause. V and J calls and clone size come straight from that table; D and trimming were deduced from the DNA. This sample gives 160,000 or so clones in total; roughly four fifths of them show up just once. Clones ranked in the top ten supply about 10% of the sample.

A note on this clone: The antigen it binds to is not known. No much larger clonotype is one base removed from it; base qualities were not supplied.

Sequences were obtained from PBMCs. The clonotype was recovered from a man between 50 and 59 years old in good health and CMV-seropositive.

The CDR3 protein is CASSFFSPAGVNGNTIYF. The sequence in DNA is TGTGCCAGCAGTTTCTTCAGCCCGGCAGGGGTAAATGGAAACACCATATATTTT. Rearrangement joined TRBV28 to TRBJ1-3; D gene: possibly TRBD1, on 6 matching bases. CDR1 and CDR2 were assigned from the germline V gene as MDHEN and SYDVKM. V was cut back by 3 bases and J by 3 bases, leaving a gap of 21 bases between them. Measured from the cysteine to the phenylalanine, the CDR3 is 18 residues long. Only the CDR3 DNA is retained, 54 bases long and in frame from the first base.